One and the same sample provided the 12 T cell receptor beta chains below, sequenced in a study of T cells in Graves' hyperthyroidism and ophthalmopathy. RNA transcripts gave rise to amplified TCR beta CDR3 regions. The primer set for the first-round RT-PCR of the TCR CDR3 was HTBI. One entry per CDR3 protein, called by TCRdb with MiXCR from the multiplex PCR reads. The sample has under 550,000 distinct CDR3 sequences, approximately 14% seen once. Specimen: blood. These receptor sequences come from a woman under 30 with Graves' hyperthyroidism.

This clonotype came up many times. This chain uses TRBV3-1 with TRBJ2-7; the match to TRBD2 covers 15 bases. Losses at the gene ends were 4 bases for V and 6 bases for J; bases not matched to a gene: 7. In germline, CDR1 is LGHDT, CDR2 YNNKEL (reference sequence). This CDR3 contains 16 residues. The CDR3 nucleotides are TGTGCCAGCAGCCGGACTAGCGGGAGGGCAGTGGGCGAGCAGTACTTC. Translating it yields CASSRTSGRAVGEQYF.

This clonotype was found many times. This rearrangement joins TRBV11-1 to TRBJ2-7, with D perhaps TRBD1 or TRBD2 (5 bases each). The V end was cut by 6 bases, the J end by 6 bases, with 21 bases between. The CDR3 extends over 15 amino acids. CDR1 and CDR2 (germline): SGHAT, FQDESV (reference sequence). CDR3: CASRLDPGPGAEQYF. CDR3 sequence (DNA): TGTGCCAGCAGGCTCGACCCGGGACCAGGCGCCGAGCAGTACTTC.

This clonotype was recorded many times. This rearrangement joins TRBV28 to TRBJ2-1, with 12 bases identical to TRBD1. V lost 5 bases, J lost 1 base, and 18 bases stayed unmatched. CDR1 is MDHEN and CDR2 is SYDVKM in the germline V gene. The CDR3 is made up of 21 amino acids. CDR3 protein: CASSTDPRPGQGARSYNEQFF. CDR3 bases: TGTGCCAGCAGTACCGACCCTCGTCCGGGACAGGGGGCGAGATCCTACAATGAGCAGTTCTTC.

In its sample, this clonotype was seen many times. This chain connects TRBV3-1 to TRBJ1-6; perhaps TRBD1 as D (6 bases). CDR3 length: 14 residues. CDR1 is LGHDT and CDR2 is YNNKEL in the germline V gene (reference sequence). With 4 bases removed from V and 9 bases from J, the gap between germline ends came to 13 bases. In DNA form, the CDR3 reads TGTGCCAGCAGCCTCAGGGGTTTGCTTTCACCCCTCCACTTT. Its translation: CASSLRGLLSPLHF.

The table lists this clonotype with many counts. The J gene is TRBJ1-1, the V gene TRBV27, with D unresolved. Per germline, CDR1 MNHEY and CDR2 SMNVEV (reference sequence). This CDR3 has 13 residues. With 5 bases removed from V and 1 base from J, the gap between germline ends came to 8 bases. The CDR3 sequence: CASSPLPNTEAFF. The CDR3 region has the DNA TGTGCCAGCAGTCCCCTCCCGAACACTGAAGCTTTCTTT.

This rearrangement joins TRBV27 to TRBJ2-1; 7 bases agree with TRBD1. Germline V gene lookup returns CDR1 MNHEY and CDR2 SMNVEV (reference sequence). Losses at the gene ends were 6 bases for V and 4 bases for J; bases not matched to a gene: 9. The CDR3 runs to 15 residues. CDR3: CASRKGQSGYNEQFF. In nucleotides, the CDR3 is TGTGCCAGCAGGAAGGGACAGAGCGGATACAATGAGCAGTTCTTC.

Ten or more counts support this clonotype. This sequence joins TRBV3-1 and TRBJ1-1; no clear D. The V and J ends lost 2 bases and 0 bases respectively, with 10 bases between them. This CDR3 spans 15 amino acids. Germline V gene data show CDR1 as LGHDT and CDR2 as YNNKEL (reference sequence). This CDR3 reads CASSQRGRVNTEAFF. Here the CDR3 DNA reads TGTGCCAGCAGCCAACGAGGGCGGGTGAACACTGAAGCTTTCTTT.

This clonotype has a handful of counts. The junction departs from germline at one end; a sequencing error may be responsible. CDR3 sequence (DNA): TGTGCCAGCCCACCGCCCCGGGTGACGAACACTGAAGCTTTCTTT. Residues: CASPPPRVTNTEAFF. The chain recombines TRBV18 with TRBJ1-1; unclear D gene. The germline gives CDR1 KGHSH, CDR2 LQKENI. This CDR3 has 15 residues.

This clonotype has a count of ten or more. The J gene is TRBJ2-5, the V gene TRBV12-3 or TRBV12-4, with a weak D call TRBD2 (5 bases). V dropped 6 bases and J dropped 5 bases, with 16 bases sitting between them. CDR3 length: 14 residues. Here the CDR3 DNA reads TGTGCCAGCAGACCCCATTTGGGAGTGGAGACCCAGTACTTC. Residues: CASRPHLGVETQYF.

This clonotype appeared many times. The chain combines TRBV6-1 with TRBJ2-2; 8 nucleotides align to TRBD2. CDR1 is MNHNS, CDR2 SASEGT, per germline. J gave up 3 bases and V 5 bases, and 2 bases lay outside the gene matches. The CDR3 is 14 residues long. CDR3: CASSPLADTGELFF. The CDR3 DNA is TGTGCCAGCAGTCCACTAGCGGACACCGGGGAGCTGTTTTTT.

This clonotype was seen many times. The chain joins TRBV5-8 to TRBJ1-6; possible D gene TRBD1, 5 bases. Germline CDR1 SGHTS, CDR2 YDEGEE. V shed 4 bases and J shed 0 bases, with 8 bases lying between them. The CDR3 extends over 15 amino acids. Here the CDR3 DNA reads TGTGCCAGCAGCCGGGACGTCTCCTATAATTCACCCCTCCACTTT. It translates to CASSRDVSYNSPLHF.

Many counts were recorded for this clonotype. The chain couples TRBV7-2 to TRBJ2-7; TRBD2 aligns across 10 bases. The CDR3 is 16 amino acids. Losses at the gene ends were 1 base for V and 5 bases for J; bases not matched to a gene: 8. Germline V gene sequence: CDR1 SGHTA, CDR2 FQGNSA. The CDR3 bases are TGTGCCAGCAGCTTAGTCCAAGGGCTAGCGGGAGACGAGCAGTACTTC. Its translation: CASSLVQGLAGDEQYF.